The 20 T cell receptor beta chains below all came from one sample that was sequenced in a study of T cells in Graves' hyperthyroidism and ophthalmopathy. Amplified TCR beta CDR3 regions derived from RNA transcripts. Primed by the HTBI set, a first-round RT-PCR was run on the TCR CDR3. Each CDR3 protein gets one entry after TCRdb re-called the multiplex PCR reads with MiXCR. The sample lists 650,000 to 850,000 distinct CDR3 sequences; under 20% were seen once. Sequencing was performed on blood. All receptors come from a woman between 50 and 59 years old with Graves' hyperthyroidism that later progressed to Graves' ophthalmopathy.

This clonotype came up many times. The rearrangement joins TRBV19 to TRBJ1-2; no reliable D call. The germline V gene encodes CDR1 LNHDA and CDR2 SQIVND (reference sequence). V was pared by 9 bases and J by 0 bases, with 11 bases between. CDR3 length equals 13 residues. The CDR3 loop reads CASSPGPNYGYTF. The CDR3 DNA is TGTGCCAGCTCACCCGGACCTAACTATGGCTACACCTTC.

Worth noting for this clonotype: This may arise from a read error, as a much more abundant clone is one base away. The V and J genes are TRBV12-3 or TRBV12-4 and TRBJ1-5; no clear D gene. The V and J ends lost 4 bases and 3 bases respectively, with 16 bases between them. The CDR3 loop spans 16 amino acids. This CDR3 reads CASSSSRPYNNQPQHF. The CDR3 nucleotides read TGTGCCAGCAGTTCCTCAAGGCCCTATAACAATCAGCCCCAGCATTTT.

The sample holds many counts of this clonotype. This chain connects TRBV6-6 to TRBJ1-6; TRBD1 matches 10 bases. The ends lost 0 bases at V and 9 bases at J; junction bases unmatched: 2. The CDR3 is 15 residues long. Germline CDR1 reads MNHNY; CDR2 reads SVGAGI (reference sequence). The CDR3 DNA reads as TGTGCCAGCAGTTACTCGGGACAGGGGTCTTCACCCCTCCACTTT. Encoded protein: CASSYSGQGSSPLHF.

This rearrangement joins TRBV4-1 to TRBJ1-1; D not certain. The germline V gene has CDR1 MGHRA and CDR2 YSYEKL. There are 14 residues in the CDR3. V gave up 0 bases and J gave up 0 bases, with 5 bases separating them. As DNA, the CDR3 is TGCGCCAGCAGCCAAGAGTCACTGAACACTGAAGCTTTCTTT. Protein: CASSQESLNTEAFF.

Concerning this clonotype: One junction end disagrees with the germline gene, perhaps due to a read error. The J gene is TRBJ1-6, the V gene TRBV5-1, with a weak D call TRBD1 (5 bases). CDR3 size: 16 residues. Germline lookup yields CDR1 SGHRS and CDR2 YFSETQ. The CDR3 bases are TGTGCCAGCAGCTTAGGATTTGGGGGTAGAAATTCACCCCTCCACTTT. The encoded protein is CASSLGFGGRNSPLHF.

At least ten counts were recorded for this clonotype. The J gene is TRBJ1-5, the V gene TRBV15; D perhaps matches TRBD1 (5 bases). Trimming removed 3 bases from V and 2 bases from J, with 8 bases in between. The CDR3 is 14 amino acids. Germline CDR1 is LNHNV and CDR2 is YYDKDF (reference sequence). CDR3 sequence: CATSRGGGNQPQHF. The DNA of the CDR3 is TGTGCCACCAGCAGGGGGGGGGGCAATCAGCCCCAGCATTTT. The full variable domain, in which reference TRBV15 and TRBJ1-5 provide the parts outside the CDR3, is DAMVIQNPRYQVTQFGKPVTLSCSQTLNHNVMYWYQQKSSQAPKLLFHYYDKDFNNEADTPDNFQSRRPNTSFCFLDIRSPGLGDTAMYLCATSRGGGNQPQHFGDGTRLSIL.

The sample holds many counts of this clonotype. This chain links TRBV3-1 with TRBJ2-5; D is ambiguous. The CDR3 contains 15 residues. Germline CDR1 and CDR2: LGHDT and YNNKEL (reference sequence). V lost 0 bases, J lost 1 base, and 9 bases lay in between. CDR3 sequence reads: CASSQEVRSQETQYF. Written as DNA, the CDR3 is TGTGCCAGCAGCCAAGAGGTGAGATCCCAAGAGACCCAGTACTTC.

In its sample, this clonotype was seen a few times. The J gene is TRBJ2-1, the V gene TRBV12-3 or TRBV12-4; D is perhaps TRBD1 (6 bases). The CDR3 loop spans 15 amino acids. Trimming pared 7 bases from V and 1 base from J, leaving 14 bases between. The CDR3 here is CASTPAGASYNEQFF. CDR3 bases: TGTGCCAGCACCCCCGCAGGGGCATCCTACAATGAGCAGTTCTTC.

This clonotype has just a few counts. The chain links TRBV7-9 to TRBJ2-5; D gene uncertain. CDR3 length: 14 amino acids. The V end lost 1 base, the J end lost 1 base, and 7 bases lay between the germline ends. Germline CDR1 reads SEHNR; CDR2 reads FQNEAQ (reference sequence). The CDR3 DNA follows: TGTGCCAGCAGCTTAGGCGTCGGCCAAGAGACCCAGTACTTC. Translation gives CASSLGVGQETQYF.

This clonotype was seen many times. The chain uses TRBV27 and TRBJ1-5; weak D call: TRBD1 (6 bases). V was shortened by 7 bases and J by 7 bases, with 20 bases between the two germline ends. The CDR3 runs to 15 residues. The germline CDR1 and CDR2 sequences are MNHEY and SMNVEV (reference sequence). Here the CDR3 reads CASKLGGGAGQPQHF. The CDR3 nucleotides read TGTGCCAGCAAGCTAGGAGGGGGGGCAGGGCAGCCCCAGCATTTT.

The rearrangement joins TRBV10-1 to TRBJ1-1; D is possibly TRBD1 (5 bases). CDR3 length equals 14 residues. Between the trimmed V and J ends, which lost 0 bases and 5 bases, there was a span of 10 bases. Per germline, CDR1 WNHNN and CDR2 SYGVQD (reference sequence). CDR3 protein: CASSESGRETEAFF. Here the CDR3 DNA reads TGCGCCAGCAGTGAGTCGGGCAGGGAGACTGAAGCTTTCTTT.

This clonotype showed up many times. The chain joins TRBV30 to TRBJ1-1, with 12 nucleotides matching TRBD1. V shed 3 bases and J 11 bases; nucleotides not matched to a gene: 7. This CDR3 region has 13 residues. CDR1 is GTSNPN and CDR2 is SVGIG in the germline V gene (reference sequence). CDR3 loop: CAWRQGQGAAAFF. For the CDR3, the DNA is TGTGCCTGGAGGCAGGGACAGGGGGCTGCGGCTTTCTTT. The full variable domain, its missing parts supplied by reference TRBV30 and TRBJ1-1, is SQTIHQWPATLVQPVGSPLSLECTVEGTSNPNLYWYRQAAGRGLQLLFYSVGIGQISSEVPQNLSASRPQDRQFILSSKKLLLSDSGFYLCAWRQGQGAAAFFGQGTRLTVV.

The J gene is TRBJ2-7, the V gene TRBV7-2; D uncertain. Trimming removed 1 base from V and 1 base from J, with 11 bases in between. The CDR3 runs to 15 residues. Germline CDR1 reads SGHTA; CDR2 reads FQGNSA. The CDR3 DNA sequence: TGTGCCAGCAGCTTAGTAGCCCATAAATCCTACGAGCAGTACTTC. As protein: CASSLVAHKSYEQYF.

This clonotype occurred many times. This chain joins TRBV2 and TRBJ2-1; D remains unclear. CDR1 is SNHLY, CDR2 FYNNEI, per germline. Trimming pared 1 base from V and 0 bases from J, leaving 7 bases between. The length of the CDR3 is 15 residues. CDR3 region: CASSEVMSSYNEQFF. As DNA, the CDR3 is TGTGCCAGCAGTGAAGTAATGAGCTCCTACAATGAGCAGTTCTTC.

This clonotype was recorded many times. This sequence joins TRBV2 and TRBJ2-1, with D uncertain. Trimming took 5 bases from V and 5 from J, leaving 1 base between them. The CDR3 spans 10 residues. CDR1 is SNHLY, CDR2 FYNNEI, per germline. Written as DNA, the CDR3 is TGTGCCAGCAGTAACAATGAGCAGTTCTTC. Amino acid sequence: CASSNNEQFF.

This clonotype was observed a handful of times. The chain has TRBV6-1 and TRBJ2-1; D is perhaps TRBD1 or TRBD2 (5 bases each). Germline loops: CDR1 MNHNS, CDR2 SASEGT. Trimming shortened V by 7 bases and J by 5 bases, and 15 bases separated the two germline ends. This CDR3 has 14 residues. The CDR3 loop reads CASKPGPTNNEQFF. DNA of the CDR3: TGTGCCAGCAAACCGGGACCGACCAACAATGAGCAGTTCTTC.

A note on this clonotype: As the CDR3 is not closed by the conserved phenylalanine or tryptophan, this likely results from a read error. Because the CDR3's place on the DNA is in doubt, the DNA is left out and the CDR3 is given as listed by TCRdb. This rearrangement joins TRBV27 to TRBJ2-7; the D call of TRBD1 is as the table states it, not checked on the DNA. Including both end residues, the CDR3 is 14 amino acids long. CDR1 and CDR2 from the germline V gene are MNHEY and SMNVEV (reference sequence). The CDR3: CASSLLDKAYEQYS.

This clonotype has only a few counts. The chain recombines TRBV5-1 with TRBJ2-1; 7 nucleotides match TRBD2. Germline V gene data show CDR1 as SGHRS and CDR2 as YFSETQ. V lost 4 bases and J lost 10; bases outside the gene matches: 8. The CDR3 spans 13 residues. The CDR3: CASSPQRGREQFF. The CDR3 region has the DNA TGCGCCAGCAGCCCTCAGCGGGGTCGAGAGCAGTTCTTC.

CDR3: CASSLSLGEDEAFF. CDR3 in DNA: TGTGCCAGCAGCTTAAGTCTAGGAGAAGATGAAGCTTTCTTT. V and J are TRBV7-9 and TRBJ1-1, with D unclear. CDR3 length: 14 residues. Germline-derived CDR1 and CDR2 are SEHNR and FQNEAQ (reference sequence). The ends were cut back, 2 bases at V and 7 bases at J, with 14 bases in the middle.

The chain couples TRBV28 to TRBJ2-1, with TRBD2 matching over 13 bases. Germline V lookup: CDR1 MDHEN, CDR2 SYDVKM. This CDR3 is 16 amino acids long. Trimming removed 2 bases from V and 10 bases from J; junction bases left unmatched: 8. The CDR3 DNA follows: TGTGCCAGCAGTTTAACTGGACTAGCGGGAGATTGGGAGCAGTTCTTC. Translation gives CASSLTGLAGDWEQFF. Variable domain in full (rest from reference TRBV28 and TRBJ2-1): DVKVTQSSRYLVKRTGEKVFLECVQDMDHENMFWYRQDPGLGLRLIYFSYDVKMKEKGDIPEGYSVSREKKERFSLILESASTNQTSMYLCASSLTGLAGDWEQFFGPGTRLTVL.